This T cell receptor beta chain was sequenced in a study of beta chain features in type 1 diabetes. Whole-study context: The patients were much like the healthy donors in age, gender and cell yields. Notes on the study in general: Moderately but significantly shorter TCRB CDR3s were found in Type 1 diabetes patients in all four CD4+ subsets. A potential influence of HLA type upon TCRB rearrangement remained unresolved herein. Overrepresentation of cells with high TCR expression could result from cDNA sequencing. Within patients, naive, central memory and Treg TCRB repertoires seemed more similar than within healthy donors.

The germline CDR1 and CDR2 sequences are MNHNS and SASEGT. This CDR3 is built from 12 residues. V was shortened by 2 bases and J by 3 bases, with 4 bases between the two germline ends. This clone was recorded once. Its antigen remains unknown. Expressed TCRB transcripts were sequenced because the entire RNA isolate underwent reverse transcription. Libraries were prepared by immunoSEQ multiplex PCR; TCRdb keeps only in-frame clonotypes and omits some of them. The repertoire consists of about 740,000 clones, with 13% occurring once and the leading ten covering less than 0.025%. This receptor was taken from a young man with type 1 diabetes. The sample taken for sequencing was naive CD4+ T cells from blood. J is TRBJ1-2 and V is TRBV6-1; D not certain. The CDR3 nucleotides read TGTGCCAGCAGTGAACAGGACTATGGCTACACCTTC. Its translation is CASSEQDYGYTF.